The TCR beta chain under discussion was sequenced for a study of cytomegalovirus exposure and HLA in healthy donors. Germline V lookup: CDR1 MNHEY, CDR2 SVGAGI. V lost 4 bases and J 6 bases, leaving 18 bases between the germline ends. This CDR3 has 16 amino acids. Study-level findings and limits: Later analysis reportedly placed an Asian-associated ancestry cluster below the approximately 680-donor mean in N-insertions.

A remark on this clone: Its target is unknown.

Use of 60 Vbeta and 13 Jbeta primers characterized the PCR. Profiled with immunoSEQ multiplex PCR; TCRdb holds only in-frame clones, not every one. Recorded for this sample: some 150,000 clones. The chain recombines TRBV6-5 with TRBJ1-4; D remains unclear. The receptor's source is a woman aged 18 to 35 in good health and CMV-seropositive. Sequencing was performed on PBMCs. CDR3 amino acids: CASSSGALSLDEKLFF. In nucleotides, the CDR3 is TGTGCCAGCAGTTCGGGAGCCTTATCCCTGGATGAAAAACTGTTTTTT.